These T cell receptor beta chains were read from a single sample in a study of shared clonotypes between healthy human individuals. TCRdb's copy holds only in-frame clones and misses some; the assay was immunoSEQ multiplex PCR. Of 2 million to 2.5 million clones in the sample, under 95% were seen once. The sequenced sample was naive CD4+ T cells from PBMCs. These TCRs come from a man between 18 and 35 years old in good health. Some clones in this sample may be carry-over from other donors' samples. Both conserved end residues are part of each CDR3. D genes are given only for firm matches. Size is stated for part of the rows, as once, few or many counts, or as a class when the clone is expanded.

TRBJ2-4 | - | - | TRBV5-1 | CASSLGVVAKNIQYF | TGCGCCAGCAGCTTGGGGGTCGTGGCCAAAAACATTCAGTACTTC
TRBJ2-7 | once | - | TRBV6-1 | CASSPGPVGEQYF | TGTGCCAGCAGCCCGGGCCCCGTGGGGGAGCAGTACTTC
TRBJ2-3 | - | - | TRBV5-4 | CASSLKTSTDTQYF | TGTGCCAGCAGCCTAAAGACCAGCACAGATACGCAGTATTTT
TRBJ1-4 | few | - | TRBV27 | CASSFRRNEKLFF | TGTGCCAGCAGTTTTAGACGCAATGAAAAACTGTTTTTT
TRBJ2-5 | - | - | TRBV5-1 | CASSRDGKETQYF | TGCGCCAGCAGCCGCGACGGGAAAGAGACCCAGTACTTC
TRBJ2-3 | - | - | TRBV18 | CASSPVPARTDTQYF | TGTGCCAGCTCCCCCGTCCCCGCCAGAACAGATACGCAGTATTTT
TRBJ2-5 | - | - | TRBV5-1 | CASSWGPTGTIQETQYF | TGCGCCAGCAGCTGGGGACCGACAGGGACTATTCAAGAGACCCAGTACTTC
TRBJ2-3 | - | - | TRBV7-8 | CASSLGAGTDTQYF | TGTGCCAGCAGCTTAGGGGCGGGAACAGATACGCAGTATTTT
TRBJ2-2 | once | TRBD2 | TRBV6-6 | CASTPPGGSGELFF | TGTGCCAGCACTCCACCCGGGGGGTCCGGGGAGCTGTTTTTT
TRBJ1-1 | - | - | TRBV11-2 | CASSLRTARDTEAFF | TGTGCCAGCAGCTTACGGACAGCCAGGGACACTGAAGCTTTCTTT
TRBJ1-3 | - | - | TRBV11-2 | CASFSPWDSGNTIYF | TGTGCCAGCTTTTCCCCCTGGGACTCTGGAAACACCATATATTTT
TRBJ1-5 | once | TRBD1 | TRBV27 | CASSDSGTGYQPQHF | TGTGCCAGCAGTGATTCCGGGACAGGGTATCAGCCCCAGCATTTT
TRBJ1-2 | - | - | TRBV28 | CASSPRGGVSGYTF | TGTGCCAGCAGTCCCCGGGGGGGGGTATCCGGCTACACCTTC
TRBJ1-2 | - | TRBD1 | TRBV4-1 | CASSHPRSGTGYGYTF | TGCGCCAGCAGCCATCCCAGGTCCGGGACAGGGTATGGCTACACCTTC
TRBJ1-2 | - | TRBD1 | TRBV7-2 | CASSLGQPYGYTF | TGTGCCAGCAGCTTGGGACAGCCGTATGGCTACACCTTC
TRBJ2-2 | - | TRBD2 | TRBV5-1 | CASSPNAGADTGELFF | TGCGCCAGCAGCCCGAACGCGGGAGCAGACACCGGGGAGCTGTTTTTT
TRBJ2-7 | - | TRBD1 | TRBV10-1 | CASSEFRTGLEQYF | TGCGCCAGCAGTGAGTTCCGGACAGGGCTCGAGCAGTACTTC
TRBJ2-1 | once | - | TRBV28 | CASSLGGRNNGEQFF | TGTGCCAGCAGTCTAGGGGGGAGAAATAATGGTGAGCAGTTCTTC
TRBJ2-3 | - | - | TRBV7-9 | CASSLDRPADTQYF | TGTGCCAGCAGCTTGGATAGACCAGCAGATACGCAGTATTTT
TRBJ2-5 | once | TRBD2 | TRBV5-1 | CASTPGLGYETQYF | TGCGCCAGCACCCCGGGACTAGGTTACGAGACCCAGTACTTC
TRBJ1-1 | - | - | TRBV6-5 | CATFTGNTEAFF | TGTGCCACCTTTACGGGGAACACTGAAGCTTTCTTT
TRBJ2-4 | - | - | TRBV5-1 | CASSFTRGKNIQYF | TGCGCCAGCAGCTTTACCAGGGGCAAAAACATTCAGTACTTC
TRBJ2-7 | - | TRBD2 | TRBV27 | CASSLSGLEYEQYF | TGTGCCAGCAGTTTATCGGGACTAGAGTACGAGCAGTACTTC
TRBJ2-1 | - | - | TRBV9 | CASSVSVPFNEQFF | TGTGCCAGCAGCGTTAGTGTTCCCTTCAATGAGCAGTTCTTC
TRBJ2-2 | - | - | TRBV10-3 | CAISESGGTGELFF | TGTGCCATCAGTGAGTCGGGGGGCACCGGGGAGCTGTTTTTT
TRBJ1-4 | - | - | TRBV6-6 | CASSSRDNEKLFF | TGTGCCAGCAGTTCCAGGGATAATGAAAAACTGTTTTTT
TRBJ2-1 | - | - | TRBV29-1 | CSVEDRPLHNEQFF | TGCAGCGTTGAAGACCGGCCGCTACACAATGAGCAGTTCTTC
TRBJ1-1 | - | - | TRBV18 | CASSTPTTGPGEAFF | TGTGCCAGCTCAACTCCCACGACAGGCCCGGGGGAAGCTTTCTTT
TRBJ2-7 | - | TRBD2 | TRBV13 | CASSSSQASGSGRNSYEQYF | TGTGCCAGCAGCTCCTCACAGGCCAGCGGGAGTGGGCGAAACTCCTACGAGCAGTACTTC
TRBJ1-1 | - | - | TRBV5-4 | CASSPNGGARGTEAFF | TGTGCCAGCAGCCCGAACGGTGGAGCGAGGGGGACTGAAGCTTTCTTT
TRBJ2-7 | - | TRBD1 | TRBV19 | CASSTRGQGAFEQYF | TGTGCCAGTAGTACCCGGGGACAGGGGGCCTTCGAGCAGTACTTC
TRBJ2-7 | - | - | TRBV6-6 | CASSGQGSLSYEQYF | TGTGCCAGCAGTGGCCAGGGCTCACTTTCCTACGAGCAGTACTTC
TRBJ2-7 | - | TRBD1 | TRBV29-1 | CSVGEGTGVGYEQYF | TGCAGCGTTGGGGAAGGGACAGGGGTCGGGTACGAGCAGTACTTC
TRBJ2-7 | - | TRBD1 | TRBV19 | CASSQTGFGEQYF | TGTGCCAGTAGCCAGACAGGGTTCGGTGAGCAGTACTTC
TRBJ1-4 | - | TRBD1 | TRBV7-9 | CASPGGADNEKLFF | TGTGCCAGTCCAGGGGGCGCCGATAATGAAAAACTGTTTTTT
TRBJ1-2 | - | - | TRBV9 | CASSVGQASYGYTF | TGTGCCAGCAGCGTAGGCCAGGCCTCTTATGGCTACACCTTC
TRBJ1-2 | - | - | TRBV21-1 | CAIPAHRQGKDGYTF | TGTGCCATCCCCGCCCATCGACAGGGTAAGGATGGCTACACCTTC
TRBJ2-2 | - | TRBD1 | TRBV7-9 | CASSPESSYRGLGGELFF | TGTGCCAGCAGCCCTGAGAGTTCCTACAGGGGGCTCGGCGGGGAGCTGTTTTTT
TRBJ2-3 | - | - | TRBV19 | CASSIGQSTDTQYF | TGTGCCAGTAGTATAGGACAGTCCACAGATACGCAGTATTTT
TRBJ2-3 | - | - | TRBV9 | CASSVDGFTDTQYF | TGTGCCAGCAGCGTAGACGGGTTCACAGATACGCAGTATTTT